The clone carrying this T cell receptor (beta chain) was recorded once. The table came from immunoSEQ multiplex PCR; TCRdb's copy has only in-frame clones and leaves some out. The data hold under 1,900,000 clones, with roughly 98.5% observed a single time. This entry belongs to a study of shared clonotypes between healthy human individuals. V lost 10 bases and J lost 2, with 11 bases in between. This CDR3 is 12 amino acids long. Germline V gene lookup returns CDR1 ENHRY and CDR2 SYGVKD. The sample consisted of naive CD4+ T cells sorted from blood. Noted subset: CD45RA+ positively selected. V gene TRBV10-3 combines with J gene TRBJ2-5; possibly TRBD1 for D (6 bases). The TCR comes from a man aged 25 to 40 in good health. The CDR3 loop reads CATSRGQETQYF. The CDR3 DNA reads as TGTGCCACCTCCAGGGGACAAGAGACCCAGTACTTC.